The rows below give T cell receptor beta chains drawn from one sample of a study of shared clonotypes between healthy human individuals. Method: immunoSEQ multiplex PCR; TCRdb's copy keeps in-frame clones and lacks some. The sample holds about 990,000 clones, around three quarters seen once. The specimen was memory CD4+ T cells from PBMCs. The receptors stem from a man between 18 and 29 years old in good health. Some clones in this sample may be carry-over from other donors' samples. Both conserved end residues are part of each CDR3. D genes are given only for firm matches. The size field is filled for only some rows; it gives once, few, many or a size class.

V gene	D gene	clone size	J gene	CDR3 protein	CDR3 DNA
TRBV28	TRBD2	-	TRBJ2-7	CASRTVGGRTVYEQYF	TGTGCCAGCCGGACCGTCGGGGGGAGGACGGTCTACGAGCAGTACTTC
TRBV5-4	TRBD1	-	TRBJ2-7	CASSQGQTFEQYF	TGTGCCAGCAGCCAGGGACAGACGTTTGAGCAGTACTTC
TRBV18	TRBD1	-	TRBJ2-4	CASSPLPQGNIQYF	TGTGCCAGCTCACCGTTACCACAGGGGAACATTCAGTACTTC
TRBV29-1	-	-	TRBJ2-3	CSVKRTDTQYF	TGCAGCGTTAAGCGCACAGATACGCAGTATTTT
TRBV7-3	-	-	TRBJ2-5	CASSPHPSETQYF	TGTGCCAGCAGCCCCCACCCCTCGGAGACCCAGTACTTC
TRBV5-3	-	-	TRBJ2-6	CARSLGLGSLGGHSGANVLTF	TGTGCCAGAAGCTTAGGTCTGGGGTCTCTGGGGGGCCACTCTGGGGCCAACGTCCTGACTTTC
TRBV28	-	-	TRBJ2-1	CASSLGGHNEQFF	TGTGCCAGCAGTTTAGGCGGACACAATGAGCAGTTCTTC
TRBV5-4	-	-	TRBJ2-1	CASSLTGLEQFF	TGTGCCAGCAGCTTGACGGGGCTTGAGCAGTTCTTC
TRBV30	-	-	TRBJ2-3	CALTSSGGAQYF	TGTGCCTTGACAAGCAGCGGTGGGGCGCAGTATTTT
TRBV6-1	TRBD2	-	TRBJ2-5	CASRLARDQETQYF	TGTGCCAGCCGACTAGCGCGGGACCAAGAGACCCAGTACTTC
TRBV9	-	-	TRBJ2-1	CASSVATSNEQFF	TGTGCCAGCAGCGTAGCTACGAGCAATGAGCAGTTCTTC
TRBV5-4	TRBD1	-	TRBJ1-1	CASSGGRGQGHTEAFF	TGTGCCAGCAGCGGTGGGAGGGGACAGGGGCATACTGAAGCTTTCTTT
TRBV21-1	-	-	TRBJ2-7	CALRTYEQYF	TGTGCCCTCAGGACCTACGAGCAGTACTTC
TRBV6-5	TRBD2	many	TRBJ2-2	CASSYSGGLTGELFF	TGTGCCAGCAGTTACTCGGGGGGGTTAACCGGGGAGCTGTTTTTT
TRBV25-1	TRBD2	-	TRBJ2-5	CASNSGLAGQETQYF	TGTGCCAGCAACTCGGGACTAGCGGGGCAAGAGACCCAGTACTTC
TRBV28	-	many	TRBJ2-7	CATSRGYEQYF	TGTGCCACCAGCCGAGGGTACGAGCAGTACTTC
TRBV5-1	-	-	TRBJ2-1	CASSLGGPGNEQFF	TGCGCCAGCAGCTTGGGGGGACCCGGCAATGAGCAGTTCTTC
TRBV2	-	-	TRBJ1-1	CAKVAGEFATEAFF	TGTGCCAAGGTGGCAGGGGAATTTGCCACTGAAGCTTTCTTT
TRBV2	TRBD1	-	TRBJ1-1	CASRDRVRDTEAFF	TGTGCCAGCCGGGACAGGGTAAGAGACACTGAAGCTTTCTTT
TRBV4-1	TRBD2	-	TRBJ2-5	CASSLEGLAGTHQETQYF	TGCGCCAGCAGCCTAGAAGGACTAGCGGGAACGCATCAGGAGACCCAGTACTTC
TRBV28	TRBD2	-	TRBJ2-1	CASSPSGLAGGEQFF	TGTGCCAGCAGCCCTTCGGGACTAGCGGGAGGTGAGCAGTTCTTC
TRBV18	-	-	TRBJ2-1	CASSPQGGYNEQFF	TGTGCCAGCTCACCACAGGGGGGTTACAATGAGCAGTTCTTC
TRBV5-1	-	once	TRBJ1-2	CASSLDGYGYTF	TGCGCCAGCAGCTTGGATGGCTATGGCTACACCTTC
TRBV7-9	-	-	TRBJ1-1	CASSSTLRGSTEAFF	TGTGCCAGCAGCTCCACTCTGAGGGGGAGCACTGAAGCTTTCTTT
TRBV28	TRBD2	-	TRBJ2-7	CASSSRSGRLHYEQYF	TGTGCCAGCAGTTCACGTAGCGGGAGACTACACTACGAGCAGTACTTC
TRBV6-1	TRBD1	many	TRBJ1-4	CASSETGVVNEKLFF	TGTGCCAGCAGTGAAACAGGGGTGGTTAATGAAAAACTGTTTTTT
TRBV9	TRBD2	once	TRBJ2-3	CASSTLAGGSLGTDTQYF	TGTGCCAGCAGCACTCTAGCGGGAGGGTCCCTAGGGACAGATACGCAGTATTTT
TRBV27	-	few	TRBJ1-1	CASSPRYNTEAFF	TGTGCCAGCAGTCCAAGATATAACACTGAAGCTTTCTTT
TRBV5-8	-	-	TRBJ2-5	CASSPVGSIQYF	TGTGCCAGCAGCCCCGTGGGTAGTATCCAGTACTTC
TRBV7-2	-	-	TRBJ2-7	CASSGSGAPYEQYF	TGTGCCAGCAGCGGGTCGGGAGCTCCCTACGAGCAGTACTTC
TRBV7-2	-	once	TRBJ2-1	CASSFGPRVRSYNEQFF	TGTGCCAGCAGCTTCGGGCCTCGGGTTCGCTCCTACAATGAGCAGTTCTTC
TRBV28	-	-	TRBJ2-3	CASSLNRAGTDTQYF	TGTGCCAGCAGTTTGAACAGGGCGGGTACAGATACGCAGTATTTT
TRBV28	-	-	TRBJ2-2	CASRPTGWDTGELFF	TGTGCCAGCAGACCTACAGGGTGGGACACCGGGGAGCTGTTTTTT
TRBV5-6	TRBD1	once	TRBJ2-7	CASSFGTASYEQYF	TGTGCCAGCAGCTTCGGGACAGCCTCCTACGAGCAGTACTTC
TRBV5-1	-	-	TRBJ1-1	CASRRTGSMNTEAFF	TGCGCCAGCAGGAGAACGGGGTCTATGAACACTGAAGCTTTCTTT
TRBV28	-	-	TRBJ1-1	CASSRLRAFF	TGTGCCAGCAGTCGCTTAAGAGCTTTCTTT
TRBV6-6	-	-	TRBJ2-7	CASGLTRLYEQYF	TGTGCCAGCGGGCTCACTAGACTATACGAGCAGTACTTC
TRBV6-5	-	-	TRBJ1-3	CASSTREKGNTIYF	TGTGCCAGCAGTACCCGGGAGAAGGGAAACACCATATATTTT
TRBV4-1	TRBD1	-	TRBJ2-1	CASSQDSIRQGTHNEQFF	TGCGCCAGCAGCCAAGATTCCATCCGACAGGGAACCCACAATGAGCAGTTCTTC
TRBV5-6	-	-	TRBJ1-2	CASSLGRFNGYTF	TGTGCCAGCAGCTTGGGGAGGTTTAATGGCTACACCTTC
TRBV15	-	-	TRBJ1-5	CATSREGGNQPQHF	TGTGCCACCAGCAGAGAGGGGGGCAATCAGCCCCAGCATTTT
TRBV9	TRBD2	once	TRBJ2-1	CASSVGEGLAKRGDEQFF	TGTGCCAGCAGCGTAGGGGAAGGACTAGCGAAAAGGGGCGATGAGCAGTTCTTC
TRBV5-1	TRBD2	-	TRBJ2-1	CASSLSSGRSSNEQFF	TGCGCCAGCAGCTTGTCTAGCGGGAGGTCTTCCAATGAGCAGTTCTTC
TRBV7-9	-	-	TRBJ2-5	CASSSSSSLGKETQYF	TGTGCCAGCAGCTCGTCCTCAAGTCTCGGGAAAGAGACCCAGTACTTC
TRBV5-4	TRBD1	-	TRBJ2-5	CASSLGDRGMETQYF	TGTGCCAGCAGCTTGGGGGACAGGGGGATGGAGACCCAGTACTTC
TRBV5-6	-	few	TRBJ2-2	CASSTRTANTGELFF	TGTGCCAGCAGCACCAGGACTGCGAACACCGGGGAGCTGTTTTTT
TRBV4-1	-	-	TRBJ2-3	CASSLQGPPSTDTQYF	TGCGCCAGCAGCCTTCAGGGCCCGCCAAGCACAGATACGCAGTATTTT
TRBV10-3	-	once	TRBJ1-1	CASETQVNTEAFF	TGTGCCTCAGAAACTCAGGTGAACACTGAAGCTTTCTTT
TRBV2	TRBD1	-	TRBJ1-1	CAGSSGGLGTEAFF	TGTGCCGGGTCCTCAGGGGGCTTGGGCACTGAAGCTTTCTTT
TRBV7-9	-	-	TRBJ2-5	CASSSLGETQYF	TGTGCCAGCAGCTCCTTGGGCGAGACCCAGTACTTC
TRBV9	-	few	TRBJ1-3	CASSVGGGNTIYF	TGTGCCAGCAGCGTAGGGGGAGGAAACACCATATATTTT
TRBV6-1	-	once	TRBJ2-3	CASRAPSADTQYF	TGTGCCTCGAGGGCCCCTTCGGCAGATACGCAGTATTTT
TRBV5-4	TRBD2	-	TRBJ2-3	CASSLGTSATSTDTQYF	TGTGCCAGCAGCTTGGGTACTAGCGCAACTAGCACAGATACGCAGTATTTT